These 24 T cell receptor beta chains were all obtained from the same sample, sequenced in a study of tumor-infiltrating lymphocytes in primary liver carcinoma. From about 0.45 ug total RNA, TCR beta cDNA was generated with a primer in the constant region. Sequencing libraries for TCR beta derived from three nested multiplex PCR rounds that used slightly modified ARM-PCR. Rounds one and two of PCR, each of 10 to 11 cycles, were primed with TRBV1-TRBV30 forward primers and a C-beta reverse primer. TCRdb analysed the multiplex PCR reads with MiXCR anew, one entry per CDR3 protein. Of more than 70,000 distinct CDR3 sequences in the sample, roughly two thirds were seen once. Taking about 20-31 mg of unsorted bulk tissue, the authors co-extracted RNA and DNA. The sequenced sample consisted of tumor-adjacent normal liver tissue. The receptors come from a man aged 35 to 55 with primary liver carcinoma and hepatitis B virus infection.

This sequence joins TRBV7-3 and TRBJ2-7, with a tentative D call TRBD2 (5 bases). The CDR3 spans 13 residues. With 7 bases removed from V and 4 bases from J, the gap between germline ends came to 14 bases. Germline CDR1 SGHTA, CDR2 FQGTGA. CDR3 sequence (DNA): TGTGCCAGCAACTCAGAGGGCGGATACGAGCAGTACTTC. This translates into CASNSEGGYEQYF.

A word on this clonotype: Relative to the germline gene, one junction end is altered; a read error may explain this. The gene calls are TRBV4-2 and TRBJ2-7; TRBD2 matches 9 bases. The CDR3 length is 16 residues. The germline V gene has CDR1 LGHNA and CDR2 YNFKEQ. The CDR3 is CASIQAASGVSYEQYF. The CDR3 nucleotides read TGTGCCAGCATCCAAGCGGCTAGCGGGGTTTCCTACGAACAATACTTC.

This clonotype occurred a few times. Since a much larger clone is just one base distant, this may be a read error. It is likely a read error, because the conserved phenylalanine at the end of the CDR3 is missing. The V call is TRBV5-6, the J call TRBJ2-5, with 9 bases aligning to TRBD2. The V gene end was trimmed by 3 bases and the J gene end by 7 bases; junction bases not matched to a gene: 13. This CDR3 comprises 16 residues. Per germline, CDR1 SGHDT and CDR2 YYEEEE. For the CDR3, the DNA is TGTGCCAGCAGCTCCTGGGGCTATAGCGGGAGAGGGACCCAGTACTCC. Amino acid sequence: CASSSWGYSGRGTQYS.

Turning to this clonotype: A read error is possible here, since a much larger clone lies one base away. The rearrangement joins TRBV28 to TRBJ2-7; D perhaps matches TRBD1 (5 bases). The V and J ends lost 5 bases and 0 bases respectively, with 23 bases between them. This CDR3 region has 18 residues. Germline assignment: CDR1 MDHEN and CDR2 SYDVKM. The CDR3 loop is CASSPSQSRTQSSYEQYF. CDR3 nucleotides: TGTGCCAGCAGTCCCTCACAATCCAGGACACAATCCTCCTACGAGCAGTACTTC.

Remarks on this clonotype: A read error may be the cause here, since a much bigger clone is one base away. The chain joins TRBV28 to TRBJ2-3; TRBD2 matches at 7 bases. CDR1 MDHEN and CDR2 SYDVKM come from the germline V gene. The CDR3 contains 18 residues. V shed 7 bases, J shed 0 bases, and the junction held 16 bases outside the gene matches. CDR3 amino acids: CASMKTSRYGLSTDTQYF. In nucleotides, the CDR3 is TGTGCCAGCATGAAGACTAGCAGGTATGGGTTGAGCACAGATACGCAGTATTTT.

This clonotype was picked up many times. The genes are TRBV28 and TRBJ2-2, with D possibly TRBD1 on 5 matching bases. This CDR3 region has 16 residues. The germline V gene has CDR1 MDHEN and CDR2 SYDVKM. The V end lost 2 bases, the J end lost 1 base, and 11 bases lay between the germline ends. In DNA, the CDR3 is TGTGCCAGCAGTTTAGGGGTAGGGGAGAACACCGGGGAGCTGTTTTTT. Amino acid sequence: CASSLGVGENTGELFF. The variable domain in full, completed from reference TRBV28 and TRBJ2-2, reads DVKVTQSSRYLVKRTGEKVFLECVQDMDHENMFWYRQDPGLGLRLIYFSYDVKMKEKGDIPEGYSVSREKKERFSLILESASTNQTSMYLCASSLGVGENTGELFFGEGSRLTVL.

The rearrangement links TRBV29-1 to TRBJ2-5, with D possibly being TRBD2 (5 bases). The CDR3 runs 14 residues. V lost 5 bases and J lost 1, with 14 bases in between. Germline lookup yields CDR1 SQVTM and CDR2 ANQGSEA. DNA of the CDR3: TGCAGCGTTCAATTCCCAGCGGCCCAAGAGACCCAGTACTTC. It encodes CSVQFPAAQETQYF. Filled out from reference TRBV29-1 and TRBJ2-5, the complete variable domain reads SAVISQKPSRDICQRGTSLTIQCQVDSQVTMMFWYRQQPGQSLTLIATANQGSEATYESGFVIDKFPISRPNLTFSTLTVSNMSPEDSSIYLCSVQFPAAQETQYFGPGTRLLVL.

A note on this clonotype: The junction departs from germline at one end; a sequencing error may be responsible. The V gene is TRBV6-5, the J gene TRBJ2-7; tentative D call: TRBD1 (5 bases). The CDR3 extends over 16 amino acids. Germline CDR1 is MNHEY and CDR2 is SVGAGI. The CDR3 region is CASRPEQAASFYVQYF. DNA of the CDR3: TGTGCGAGCAGGCCCGAACAGGCAGCATCCTTTTACGTGCAGTACTTC.

In this sample, this clonotype turned up a few times. An end of the junction does not agree with germline; a read error may underlie this. The J gene is TRBJ2-2, the V gene TRBV12-3 or TRBV12-4; 10 positions agree with TRBD2. The CDR3 is 16 amino acids. The CDR3 is CAGSLFLAGATGELFF. In DNA form, the CDR3 reads TGTGCCGGCAGTTTATTCCTAGCGGGAGCCACCGGGGAGTTGTTTTTT.

Comments on this clonotype: A read error may be the cause here, since a much bigger clone is one base away. This chain joins TRBV7-6 and TRBJ2-1; D is unclear. V was cut by 5 bases and J by 3 bases, with 8 bases left in between. CDR1 SGHVS and CDR2 FNYEAQ come from the germline V gene. The CDR3 totals 13 residues. The CDR3 loop is CASSLQSYNEQFF. CDR3 sequence (DNA): TGTGCCAGCAGCCTACAGAGCTACAATGAGCAGTTCTTC. Complete variable domain (other parts from reference TRBV7-6 and TRBJ2-1): GAGVSQSPRYKVTKRGQDVALRCDPISGHVSLYWYRQALGQGPEFLTYFNYEAQQDKSGLPNDRFSAERPEGSISTLTIQRTEQRDSAMYRCASSLQSYNEQFFGPGTRLTVL.

With respect to this clonotype: This sequence may be a read error, since a much larger clone differs from it by one base. The CDR3 carries no conserved terminal phenylalanine or tryptophan, so it likely arises from a read error. The rearrangement links TRBV28 to TRBJ2-5, with a possible D match to TRBD1 (6 bases). Germline values: CDR1 MDHEN, CDR2 SYDVKM. V was shortened by 4 bases and J by 5 bases, with 26 bases between the two germline ends. This CDR3 contains 18 residues. CDR3 bases: TGTGCCAGCAGTTCAGTAGCAGGGATAGGGGGAGTCTGGGAGACCCAGTACTCC. It yields the protein CASSSVAGIGGVWETQYS.

Comment on this clonotype: With a much larger clone just one base away, this may be a read error. The CDR3 reads CPSSSYTYSGEQYF. The CDR3 DNA reads as TGTCCCAGCAGCTCCTATACTTATTCGGGCGAGCAGTACTTC. The genes are TRBV13 and TRBJ2-7, with D uncertain. The germline V gene has CDR1 PRHDT and CDR2 FYEKMQ (reference sequence). The length of the CDR3 is 14 residues.

This clonotype was recorded only once. A read error may explain this, as a much larger clone is one base away. This chain links TRBV28 with TRBJ1-1, with TRBD1 matching over 7 bases. The CDR3 is made up of 14 amino acids. Germline values: CDR1 MDHEN, CDR2 SYDVKM. CDR3 sequence: CANTSGQTNTEALF. In DNA form, the CDR3 reads TGTGCCAACACCTCGGGACAGACGAACACTGAAGCTCTCTTT.

This rearrangement joins TRBV4-1 to TRBJ2-5; D possibly corresponds to TRBD2 (6 bases). The V end lost 5 bases, the J end lost 7 bases, and 17 bases lay between the germline ends. From germline, CDR1 is MGHRA and CDR2 YSYEKL. The CDR3 length is 14 residues. In DNA, the CDR3 is TGCGCCAGCAGCTGGGGGGAGACCCTAGGGACCCAGTACTTC. This encodes CASSWGETLGTQYF.

Regarding this clonotype: One end of the junction fails to match germline, which may point to a read error. V usage is TRBV4-2 and J usage is TRBJ1-2, with TRBD1 matching over 8 bases. Germline V gene sequence: CDR1 LGHNA, CDR2 YNFKEQ. The length of the CDR3 is 15 residues. CDR3 DNA sequence: TGTACCAGCAGCCAAGAGGCAGGGGGCGGATCTGGCTACATCTTC. As protein: CTSSQEAGGGSGYIF.

In regard to this clonotype: Germline and junction disagree at one end, which may indicate a read error. The gene calls are TRBV4-2 and TRBJ2-1; D remains ambiguous. Germline V CDR1 and CDR2: LGHNA, YNFKEQ. The CDR3 is made up of 15 amino acids. CDR3 region: CANSHVSFSGNEQFF. CDR3 coding DNA: TGTGCCAACAGCCATGTTAGTTTTTCCGGCAATGAGCAGTTCTTC.

A note on this clonotype: A much larger clone sits a single nucleotide away, making a read error possible. The chain employs TRBV11-2 and TRBJ1-4, with TRBD1 as a possible D gene (6 bases). Trimming took off 5 bases at V and 0 bases at J, with 10 bases between the two ends. The V gene's germline CDR1 is SGHAT and CDR2 FQNNGV. The CDR3 has 15 residues. This CDR3 is CASSDRTATNEKLFF. The DNA for the CDR3 is TGTGCCAGCAGCGACCGGACAGCAACTAATGAAAAACTGTTTTTT.

The V and J genes are TRBV7-9 and TRBJ1-5; no firm D call. Trimming removed 1 base from V and 7 bases from J, with 14 bases in between. Looked up from germline, CDR1 is SEHNR and CDR2 is FQNEAQ (reference sequence). The length of the CDR3 is 15 residues. CDR3 bases: TGTGCCAGCAGCTTAGGTGGTACGTCGGAACAGCCCCAGCATTTT. Amino acid sequence: CASSLGGTSEQPQHF.

Turning to this clonotype: The CDR3 carries no conserved terminal phenylalanine or tryptophan, so it likely arises from a read error. CDR3 DNA: TGTGCCAGCAGCCTAGTGCACAGCGATAATGAGCAGTTCATC. Translating gives CASSLVHSDNEQFI. The chain joins TRBV4-2 to TRBJ2-1; D unclear. V gave up 4 bases and J gave up 7 bases, with 14 bases separating them. The germline gives CDR1 LGHNA, CDR2 YNFKEQ. This CDR3 is 14 amino acids long.

This clonotype has just a few counts. The chain couples TRBV29-1 to TRBJ2-1, with TRBD2 matching over 7 bases. Per the germline V gene, CDR1 is SQVTM and CDR2 is ANQGSEA. Germline trimming cut 5 bases from V and 3 bases from J; bases unmatched to any gene: 7. This CDR3 is 14 amino acids long. The CDR3 DNA reads as TGCAGCGTTAAACCTAGCGGCATCTACAATGAGCAGTTCTTC. Protein: CSVKPSGIYNEQFF.

On this clonotype: Possible read error: a much larger clone is one base away. The J gene is TRBJ2-7, the V gene TRBV30; D possibly corresponds to TRBD1 (6 bases). The CDR3 spans 16 residues. Germline CDR1 GTSNPN, CDR2 SVGIG (reference sequence). With 2 bases removed from V and 3 bases from J, the gap between germline ends came to 20 bases. CDR3 DNA sequence: TGTGCCTGGAGTCTAAAACAGGGAAGAGGGAACTACGAGCAGTACTTC. This sequence encodes CAWSLKQGRGNYEQYF.

V gene TRBV11-2 combines with J gene TRBJ2-7, with TRBD2 matching 8 bases. CDR3 length: 13 amino acids. Losses at the gene ends were 9 bases for V and 6 bases for J; bases not matched to a gene: 10. Germline V gene sequence: CDR1 SGHAT, CDR2 FQNNGV. The CDR3: CARSFGGASEQYF. CDR3 in DNA: TGTGCCAGGAGTTTCGGGGGGGCTAGCGAGCAGTACTTC. The whole variable domain, filled in from reference TRBV11-2 and TRBJ2-7, reads EAGVAQSPRYKIIEKRQSVAFWCNPISGHATLYWYQQILGQGPKLLIQFQNNGVVDDSQLPKDRFSAERLKGVDSTLKIQPAKLEDSAVYLCARSFGGASEQYFGPGTRLTVT.

Concerning this clonotype: One junction end disagrees with the germline gene, perhaps due to a read error. The chain employs TRBV5-5 and TRBJ2-2; maybe TRBD2 (5 bases). CDR1 and CDR2 from the germline V gene are SGHKS and YYEKEE (reference sequence). The CDR3 sequence is 15 residues long. The CDR3 DNA follows: TGCGCCAGCAGCTTGGGTTGGACGAACACCGGGGAGCTGTATTTT. Protein sequence: CASSLGWTNTGELYF.

The chain has TRBV5-1 and TRBJ2-1, with 8 bases aligning to TRBD2. The CDR3 totals 16 residues. The junction had 11 bases not matched to a gene; V was cut back by 6 bases and J by 3 bases. Per germline, CDR1 SGHRS and CDR2 YFSETQ. CDR3 region: CASTRWLAGIYNEQFF. The CDR3 region has the DNA TGCGCCAGCACCCGCTGGCTAGCGGGCATCTACAATGAGCAGTTCTTC.